This is a list of T cell receptor beta chains from one sample in a study of beta chain features in type 1 diabetes. This table comes from immunoSEQ multiplex PCR, and its TCRdb copy is limited to in-frame clones, with some not included. The sample lists about 450,000 clones; 11% were seen once. What was sequenced was naive CD4+ T cells from blood. These receptors all stem from a woman aged 18-29 years in good health. CDR3s include the opening cysteine and the closing phenylalanine or tryptophan. The D gene is left open where the match is weak. The size of a clone is reported for some rows only, either as once, few or many, or as a class for expanded clones.

d_call clone_size cdr3_length j_call v_call cdr3_aa cdr3_nt
NA few 13 TRBJ1-3 TRBV19 CASSILRGDTIYF TGTGCCAGTAGTATCCTAAGAGGAGACACCATATATTTT
NA once 13 TRBJ2-5 TRBV27 CASSLSNQETQYF TGTGCCAGCAGTTTGTCCAACCAAGAGACCCAGTACTTC
NA few 11 TRBJ2-7 TRBV18 CASSGAYEQYF TGTGCCAGCTCGGGGGCCTACGAGCAGTACTTC
NA few 14 TRBJ1-1 TRBV29-1 CSVGEGAYGTEAFF TGCAGCGTTGGAGAGGGAGCGTACGGCACTGAAGCTTTCTTT
NA NA 12 TRBJ1-1 TRBV7-9 CASPGWNTEAFF TGTGCCAGCCCCGGCTGGAACACTGAAGCTTTCTTT
TRBD1 few 17 TRBJ2-3 TRBV15 CATSRGPGGRSTDTQYF TGTGCCACCAGCAGAGGCCCAGGGGGCAGGAGCACAGATACGCAGTATTTT
NA NA 14 TRBJ2-5 TRBV7-2 CASSQTRLQETQYF TGTGCCAGCAGCCAGACCCGGTTACAAGAGACCCAGTACTTC
TRBD2 few 18 TRBJ2-3 TRBV7-9 CASSDADPSGMGEDTQYF TGTGCCAGCAGCGACGCCGACCCCAGCGGGATGGGGGAAGATACGCAGTATTTT
NA NA 12 TRBJ1-1 TRBV30 CAWSVSSTEAFF TGTGCCTGGAGTGTAAGCAGCACTGAAGCTTTCTTT
TRBD2 NA 16 TRBJ2-1 TRBV19 CASSRLAGRSYNEQFF TGTGCCAGTAGTCGGTTAGCGGGACGCTCCTACAATGAGCAGTTCTTC
TRBD1 NA 14 TRBJ1-4 TRBV7-9 CASNRGGSNEKLFF TGTGCCAGCAACAGGGGAGGTTCTAATGAAAAACTGTTTTTT
NA NA 15 TRBJ2-5 TRBV4-2 CASSQVGNYGETQYF TGTGCCAGCAGCCAAGTGGGGAATTACGGTGAGACCCAGTACTTC
TRBD2 NA 10 TRBJ2-1 TRBV20-1 CSAPSGRSIF TGCAGTGCTCCTAGCGGGAGAAGTATCTTC
NA NA 13 TRBJ2-5 TRBV14 CASSQRRVETQYF TGTGCCAGCAGCCAAAGGAGGGTAGAGACCCAGTACTTC
NA NA 14 TRBJ1-1 TRBV29-1 CSVRGLGRRTEAFF TGCAGCGTTCGGGGATTGGGGCGCAGGACTGAAGCTTTCTTT
NA NA 14 TRBJ1-5 TRBV19 CASTSFVGNQPQHF TGTGCCAGTACCTCCTTCGTAGGCAATCAGCCCCAGCATTTT
NA few 14 TRBJ2-7 TRBV15 CATSRDRTSYEQYF TGTGCCACCAGCAGAGATCGAACCAGCTACGAGCAGTACTTC
NA few 11 TRBJ1-1 TRBV14 CASSHRAAAFF TGTGCCAGCAGCCACCGGGCGGCGGCTTTCTTT
NA NA 15 TRBJ1-1 TRBV5-6 CASSSWGESNTEAFF TGTGCCAGCAGCTCGTGGGGGGAGTCGAACACTGAAGCTTTCTTT
NA few 13 TRBJ2-7 TRBV29-1 CSASSGFTYEQYF TGCAGCGCTTCCTCCGGTTTTACCTACGAGCAGTACTTC